This TCR beta chain is from a study of blood T cell repertoires in COVID-19 (TCRdb year 2020). Regarding the study in general: Collaborator samples came from the United States, Italy and Spain and covered acute and convalescent phases of COVID-19. The material from the prospective study consisted of cDNA or gDNA derived from T cells, B-cell-depleted T cells, or PBMCs. Subjects who had been exposed to COVID-19, were actively infected with it, or had recovered from it provided the deeply sampled blood TCRbeta repertoires that made up the dataset. The repertoires were released in a freely available public database meant as a resource for research on the immune response to SARS-CoV-2. Samples were obtained from the ongoing ImmuneRACE study (first 160 participants) and from roughly 1,300 subjects provided by 6 global collaborators. Nearly every sample came with metadata listing a de-identified subject ID, COVID-19 status, age in years and sex. HLA class I and class II types, where available, came from metadata supplied by the sample provider rather than from assay-based typing.

In Seattle, one collaborating source enrolled patients while the infection was active and tracked those patients longitudinally over the course of disease. Collaborating institutions collected whole blood in K2EDTA tubes following their own protocols. For TCRbeta analysis, collaborators shipped samples as frozen whole blood, isolated PBMCs, or DNA extracted from either of those sample types. The germline V gene (reference sequence) sets CDR1 to SEHNR and CDR2 to FQNEAQ. The CDR3 runs 14 amino acids, cysteine and phenylalanine included. The sequence is cut down to CDR3 DNA, 42 bases in frame from base 1. V is clipped by 0 bases and J by 3 bases, and the sequence between their germline boundaries is 8 bases long. The immunoSEQ Assay, a bias-controlled multiplex PCR, was used to amplify TCRbeta CDR3 regions from genomic DNA. The authors' pipeline ran thus. Within the assay, amplification of reference gene primers was used to estimate how many nucleated cells each sample contained. To quantify the absolute abundance of each unique TCRbeta CDR3 rearrangement, sequence reads were collapsed and filtered. For each sample, productive Simpson clonality was calculated by taking the square root of Simpson's diversity index across productive rearrangements. TCRdb retrieved this table from immuneACCESS and kept in-frame rearrangements only. Not all clones are present; in checked studies, unresolved V genes account for under half, and no reason is known for the remainder. For V, J and clone size, that table is used; D and trimming come from the DNA. The sample includes almost 200,000 clones, with about 85% observed a single time. The ten top clones hold 0.85% to 0.95% of the sample.

Turning to this clone: Its antigen has not been determined. Base qualities are missing; no much larger clone stands one base away.

The paper's findings and limits, for the study overall: The quantity of clinical and demographic metadata differed by source and by participant and was supplied without curation.

Recombination linked TRBV7-9 to TRBJ1-2; the D gene is not confidently resolved. This clonotype originated in a man in his fifties or sixties with COVID-19, enrolled during active disease. Sequenced input: peripheral blood. This receptor has the CDR3 CASSLAPVDYGYTF. The DNA sequence reads TGTGCCAGCAGCTTAGCGCCGGTTGACTATGGCTACACCTTC. Where the CDR3 stops, the reference TRBV7-9 and TRBJ1-2 genes take over; the full variable domain is DTGVSQNPRHKITKRGQNVTFRCDPISEHNRLYWYRQTLGQGPEFLTYFQNEAQLEKSRLLSDRFSAERPKGSFSTLEIQRTEQGDSAMYLCASSLAPVDYGYTFGSGTRLTVV.